Listed here is a single T cell receptor (beta chain). The specificity of this receptor is unknown. Base qualities are not provided; no much larger clone lies one nucleotide away. Trimming removed 4 bases from V and 7 bases from J; the gene matches leave 6 bases unexplained. CDR1 and CDR2 are read off the germline V gene (reference sequence) as MNHEY and SMNVEV. The CDR3 contains 14 residues, cysteine and phenylalanine counted. Only CDR3 DNA remains: 42 bases, in frame from the first base. The label giving this sample's treatment or condition can be read as: allogeneic hematopoietic cell transplantation with graft depleted of TCRalphabeta T cells and CD19 B cells. The children who served as transplant recipients had been given grafts of TCRalphabeta/CD19-depleted allogeneic hematopoietic cells. Library preparation was by PCR. Sequencing was performed on an Illumina HiSeq 2500. TCR libraries were prepared with molecular barcoding, using unique molecular identifiers to normalize TCRbeta repertoire quantification. The public sequencing data were trimmed at Q25 with fastp and processed into clonotypes with MiXCR by TCRdb, which kept only in-frame beta chains. Entries that share a CDR3 protein sequence are merged under the most common genes and DNA. This sample lists about 980,000 distinct CDR3 sequences; around 30% were detected once. Around 30% of the sample is held by the ten biggest clonotypes.

These data belong to a study of T-cell reconstitution after alpha-beta-depleted transplantation in children (dated by TCRdb to the mid-2010s). At the level of the whole study: Using TCR repertoire profiling, the study quantitatively followed how T-cell immune reconstitution unfolded in children after TCRalphabeta/CD19-depleted allogeneic hematopoietic cell transplantation.

The study at large found these results: About two months after transplant, the apparently early recovery of alphabetaT-cell counts reportedly depended on just several hundred clones that had expanded rapidly and came from non-depleted graft cells. Hyperexpanded clone frequencies declined over subsequent months; after one year, T-cell counts and TCRbeta diversity were mostly attributed to newly produced T cells. In some patients, the high TCRbeta diversity seen at day 60 was put down to recipient T cells and intrathymic progenitors that had survived conditioning.

The receptor chain draws on TRBV27 and TRBJ1-4; the junction holds 7 bases that match TRBD1. This sequence was found in a boy under two years old who had a stem cell transplant for SCID, so the T cells may come from the graft donor. Sequencing was performed on PBMCs, mostly from graft donor cells, taken 360 days after TCRalphabeta/CD19-depleted stem cell transplant. The CDR3 has the sequence CASSSHRGREKLFF. The sequenced DNA: TGTGCCAGCAGTTCGCATAGGGGGCGTGAAAAACTGTTTTTT.